In this sample, the clone carrying this TCR beta chain turned up a few times. Its antigen is still unknown. Per donor, one heparinised blood draw averaged about 100 mL. Cells sorted by CD45RO/CCR7/CD25/CD127/CD95/CD27 comprised CD4+ naive, central memory, regulatory and stem cell-like memory cells. Trimming cost V 5 bases and J 5 bases, with 21 bases left between them. CDR1 is SGHAT, CDR2 FQNNGV, per germline. This CDR3 is 16 amino acids long. Expressed TCRB transcripts were sequenced, since all the RNA that had been isolated was reverse transcribed. Only in-frame clones appear in the TCRdb table, and some are missing; sequencing was by immunoSEQ multiplex PCR. This sample has 10,000 to 15,000 clones; 45% to 50% occur once, and the top ten carry around 0.97%. This sample was included in a study of beta chain features in type 1 diabetes. Study-level findings and limits: The naive, central memory and Treg TCRB repertoires looked more alike in patients than they did in healthy donors.

The chain employs TRBV11-2 and TRBJ1-1; maybe TRBD1 (6 bases). Specimen: stem cell memory CD4+ T cells from blood. The receptor was derived from a man aged 18 to 29 in good health. Here the CDR3 reads CASSPLPGRGSTEAFF. CDR3 coding DNA: TGTGCCAGCAGCCCATTACCCGGGAGGGGGTCTACTGAAGCTTTCTTT.